Below, one TCR beta chain is given with its context. V was pared by 3 bases and J by 4 bases, with 4 bases of the junction left unmatched. Per germline, CDR1 MNHEY and CDR2 SVGAGI. The CDR3 has 15 residues. Primers for the PCR totalled 60 Vbeta and 13 Jbeta. TCRdb's table, derived via immunoSEQ multiplex PCR, lists solely in-frame clones and lacks some. The sample includes approximately 110,000 clones, 75% to 90% of them seen just once. The sample originates from a study of cytomegalovirus exposure and HLA in healthy donors. V and J are TRBV6-5 and TRBJ2-7; TRBD2 matches 12 bases. Sample: PBMCs. This receptor was identified in a man aged 25 to 45 in good health and CMV-seropositive. CDR3 DNA sequence: TGTGCCAGCAGTTATTCTAGCGGGGGGGCATACGAGCAGTACTTC. Translating it yields CASSYSSGGAYEQYF.